This T cell receptor (beta chain) was sequenced during a study of cytomegalovirus exposure and HLA in healthy donors. A remark on this clone: What it binds is not known.

Study-level results: An analysis that came later showed most CMV-associated TCR beta chains appearing HLA-restricted. In an earlier analysis, productive rearrangement rates for most beta V segments clustered near 87% or 30%.

With 60 Vbeta and 13 Jbeta primers, the PCR was carried out. TCRdb's copy holds only in-frame clones and misses some; the assay was immunoSEQ multiplex PCR. The top ten clones hold approximately 5.1% of a sample with about 140,000 clones, 80% of them seen once. Deletions cut 1 base from V and 3 bases from J, with 15 bases between. The CDR3 is 16 residues long. Per germline, CDR1 KGHSH and CDR2 LQKENI. The clonotype comes from a male donor in good health and CMV-seronegative. This chain links TRBV18 with TRBJ1-1; tentative D call: TRBD1 (6 bases). Sequencing was done on a sample of PBMCs. Written as DNA, the CDR3 is TGTGCCAGCTCACCACTCGCGGGGGGCTCGGACACTGAAGCTTTCTTT. Its protein is CASSPLAGGSDTEAFF. The full variable domain, completed using reference TRBV18 and TRBJ1-1, is NAGVMQNPRHLVRRRGQEARLRCSPMKGHSHVYWYRQLPEEGLKFMVYLQKENIIDESGMPKERFSAEFPKEGPSILRIQQVVRGDSAAYFCASSPLAGGSDTEAFFGQGTRLTVV.